Listed here are 17 T cell receptor beta chains from one sample, sequenced in a study of regulatory T cells in long-lasting Graves disease. Arm-PCR with iRepertoire HTBI primers amplified the CDR3 regions for these TCR beta libraries. TCRdb itself ran the multiplex PCR reads through MiXCR, one entry per CDR3 protein. The sample comprises under 450,000 distinct CDR3 sequences, about 23% of which are singletons, and around a quarter rests with the top ten. The time point was: persistent/refractory GD, antithyroid drugs over 5 years with positive TRAb. Scientists built the TCR library using RNA that was extracted from PBMCs. Source: peripheral blood mononuclear cells (PBMCs), taken when the disease was refractory, from a patient treated with antithyroid drugs. All receptors derive from a woman in her thirties or forties with Graves disease.

This clonotype was observed at least ten times. The chain recombines TRBV6-2 or TRBV6-3 with TRBJ2-2; 10 bases are shared with TRBD2. Germline CDR1 is MNHEY and CDR2 is SVGEGT. There are 15 residues in the CDR3. Trimming took 2 bases from V and 3 from J; bases not matched to a gene: 0. The CDR3 DNA follows: TGTGCCAGCAGTTACGGGACTAGCGACACCGGGGAGCTGTTTTTT. Its translation is CASSYGTSDTGELFF.

The gene calls are TRBV6-4 and TRBJ2-3; D uncertain. The V gene lost 10 bases and the J gene lost 7 bases, with 21 bases spanning the gap. Germline loops: CDR1 MRHNA, CDR2 SNTAGT. CDR3 length equals 14 residues. The CDR3 here is CAIPQIKGRHTQYF. In nucleotides, the CDR3 is TGTGCCATCCCTCAAATAAAGGGTCGACATACGCAGTATTTT.

Remarks on this clonotype: This may be a read error, as it is one base from a much larger clone. The chain is built from TRBV12-3 or TRBV12-4 and TRBJ1-2, with D perhaps TRBD1 (6 bases). CDR3 length: 13 residues. Trimming removed 4 bases at V and 8 bases at J, with 14 bases between. The CDR3 coding sequence is TGTGCCAGCAGTTCCAGGGGCGCAAGGGGCTACACCTTC. Translation: CASSSRGARGYTF.

This clonotype was recorded many times. CDR3 nucleotides: TGTGCCAGCAGCCCCCACAGGGGCGAGCAGTACTTC. It specifies CASSPHRGEQYF. V and J are TRBV11-2 and TRBJ2-7; 7 nucleotides match TRBD1. There are 12 residues in the CDR3. V lost 5 bases and J lost 6; bases outside the gene matches: 4. Germline V gene lookup returns CDR1 SGHAT and CDR2 FQNNGV.

This clonotype was seen at least ten times. The chain has TRBV11-2 and TRBJ1-4; tentative D call: TRBD1 (5 bases). Trimming stripped 4 bases from V and 2 bases from J, with 20 bases between. The CDR3 has 18 residues. CDR1 and CDR2 from the germline V gene are SGHAT and FQNNGV. The chain's CDR3 is CASSSLRGKGGTNEKLFF. The CDR3 DNA follows: TGTGCCAGCAGCTCCCTCCGGGGCAAAGGCGGGACTAATGAAAAACTGTTTTTT.

The chain employs TRBV7-8 and TRBJ1-5; 7 nucleotides match TRBD1. Trimming took 2 bases from V and 0 from J; bases not matched to a gene: 19. CDR3 length equals 21 residues. Germline lookup yields CDR1 SGHVS and CDR2 FQNEAQ. The CDR3 loop reads CASSLSVKITGQINSNQPQHF. In DNA, the CDR3 is TGTGCCAGCAGCTTAAGTGTCAAAATAACGGGACAGATTAATAGCAATCAGCCCCAGCATTTT.

This sequence joins TRBV10-3 and TRBJ1-2; perhaps TRBD1 as D (5 bases). Germline CDR1 is ENHRY and CDR2 is SYGVKD. This CDR3 comprises 14 residues. Trimming shortened V by 10 bases and J by 2 bases, and 17 bases separated the two germline ends. CDR3 in amino acids: CATSTGTVNYGYTF. The CDR3 DNA sequence: TGTGCCACTTCAACCGGGACGGTAAACTATGGCTACACCTTC.

This sequence joins TRBV20-1 and TRBJ2-7; unclear D gene. The V gene's germline CDR1 is DFQATT and CDR2 SNEGSKA (reference sequence). CDR3 size: 15 residues. Trimming removed 1 base at V and 2 bases at J, with 15 bases between. The CDR3 sequence: CSARVAWANTYEQYF. For the CDR3, the DNA is TGCAGTGCTAGAGTCGCCTGGGCAAATACCTACGAGCAGTACTTC.

CDR3 sequence reads: CASSPLAGDVFF. The CDR3 DNA sequence: TGTGCCAGCAGCCCTCTAGCGGGAGATGTGTTCTTC. The chain links TRBV7-3 to TRBJ2-1; 10 nucleotides agree with TRBD2. The CDR3 loop spans 12 amino acids. With V trimmed by 5 bases and J by 15 bases, 7 bases remained unmatched. Germline CDR1 SGHTA, CDR2 FQGTGA. The whole variable domain, remainder taken from reference TRBV7-3 and TRBJ2-1, is GAGVSQTPSNKVTEKGKYVELRCDPISGHTALYWYRQSLGQGPEFLIYFQGTGAADDSGLPNDRFFAVRPEGSVSTLKIQRTERGDSAVYLCASSPLAGDVFFGPGTRLTVL.

This clonotype turned up a few times. The J gene is TRBJ1-1, the V gene TRBV27; 7 bases match TRBD1. Germline CDR1 reads MNHEY; CDR2 reads SMNVEV (reference sequence). The CDR3 runs to 18 residues. The V segment lost 5 bases and the J segment 0 bases; nucleotides outside the gene matches: 15. The CDR3: CASSQSRDSFKMNTEAFF. CDR3 DNA: TGTGCCAGCAGTCAATCCCGGGACAGCTTCAAAATGAACACTGAAGCTTTCTTT.

This clonotype was recorded many times. This chain uses TRBV12-3 or TRBV12-4 with TRBJ2-7; the match to TRBD2 covers 10 bases. J was trimmed by 1 base and V by 8 bases; bases with no gene match: 5. This CDR3 spans 14 amino acids. The CDR3 loop reads CASSGLAASYEQYF. DNA of the CDR3: TGTGCCAGCTCTGGACTAGCGGCATCCTACGAGCAGTACTTC.

In this sample, this clonotype turned up a few times. The chain is built from TRBV5-4 and TRBJ2-3; the D gene is possibly TRBD2 (5 bases). The germline gives CDR1 SGHNT, CDR2 YYREEE (reference sequence). This CDR3 spans 15 amino acids. V was cut by 2 bases and J by 0 bases, with 10 bases left in between. In DNA form, the CDR3 reads TGTGCCAGCAGCTTCCGAGGGCTCAGCACAGATACGCAGTATTTT. Translation: CASSFRGLSTDTQYF. Looking up the rest from reference TRBV5-4 and TRBJ2-3 gives the full variable domain: ETGVTQSPTHLIKTRGQQVTLRCSSQSGHNTVSWYQQALGQGPQFIFQYYREEENGRGNFPPRFSGLQFPNYSSELNVNALELDDSALYLCASSFRGLSTDTQYFGPGTRLTVL.

V and J are TRBV7-9 and TRBJ1-1; no definite D call. Trimming removed 4 bases from V and 5 bases from J, with 11 bases in between. Germline V gene sequence: CDR1 SEHNR, CDR2 FQNEAQ (reference sequence). This CDR3 has 13 amino acids. The CDR3 DNA reads TGTGCCAGCAGCTCGGTGGGAGGGACTGAAGCTTTCTTT. Translating gives CASSSVGGTEAFF.

The chain has TRBV2 and TRBJ2-7, with 9 bases matching TRBD1. The germline V gene has CDR1 SNHLY and CDR2 FYNNEI. With 7 bases clipped from V and 4 bases from J, the junction kept 2 bases outside the gene matches. The CDR3 has 12 residues. CDR3 region: CASKTGGYEQYF. DNA of the CDR3: TGTGCCAGCAAGACAGGGGGGTACGAGCAGTACTTC.

This clonotype was recorded at least ten times. The CDR3 coding sequence is TGTGCCAGCAGTTACGACGCGATGGCGGGACTAACAGAGACCCAGTACTTC. Encoded protein: CASSYDAMAGLTETQYF. The chain uses TRBV6-5 and TRBJ2-5; 7 bases agree with TRBD2. V shed 2 bases and J 4 bases; nucleotides not matched to a gene: 13. The germline V gene encodes CDR1 MNHEY and CDR2 SVGAGI. There are 17 residues in the CDR3.

This clonotype has a count of ten or more. The chain recombines TRBV12-3 or TRBV12-4 with TRBJ1-1; TRBD1 aligns across 8 bases. Trimming at V came to 9 bases and at J to 6 bases, leaving 15 bases not matched to a gene. This CDR3 is built from 15 residues. The CDR3 here is CARRKITGGHSEAFF. The DNA of the CDR3 is TGTGCCAGAAGAAAAATTACAGGGGGTCACTCTGAAGCTTTCTTT.

The rearrangement uses TRBV2 and TRBJ2-3; 9 bases agree with TRBD2. The CDR3 spans 15 residues. The V and J ends lost 3 bases and 4 bases, in that order; junction bases with no gene match: 5. Germline CDR1 is SNHLY and CDR2 is FYNNEI. CDR3 amino acids: CASSDVIAGADTQYF. CDR3 in DNA: TGTGCCAGCAGTGATGTGATAGCGGGGGCAGATACGCAGTATTTT. Variable domain in full (rest from reference TRBV2 and TRBJ2-3): EPEVTQTPSHQVTQMGQEVILRCVPISNHLYFYWYRQILGQKVEFLVSFYNNEISEKSEIFDDQFSVERPDGSNFTLKIRSTKLEDSAMYFCASSDVIAGADTQYFGPGTRLTVL.